This paragraph reports one T cell receptor (beta chain). Antigen: not known. Unique molecular identifiers featured in each of the TCR beta cDNA libraries. Between roughly 0.9 and 11 million T cells gave rise to hundreds of thousands of cDNA molecules. From the PCR reads, TCRdb called clonotypes with MiXCR, one entry per CDR3 protein. The data contain hundreds of thousands of distinct CDR3 sequences, roughly 29% of them singletons. This entry comes from a study of post-analysis software for immune sequencing data. Study-wide results and caveats: F measure showed strong co-clustering of same-batch samples.

Sequenced input: blood. The source of this sequence is a girl between 5 and 17 years old with multiple sclerosis.

This CDR3 reads CASSTGYNQPQHF. The CDR3 DNA follows: TGTGCCAGCAGTACAGGTTATAATCAGCCCCAGCATTTT. The V gene is TRBV12-3 or TRBV12-4, the J gene TRBJ1-5; TRBD1 is a possible D gene (5 bases). CDR3 size: 13 residues. The V end was cut by 5 bases, the J end by 4 bases, with 9 bases between.